This T cell receptor beta chain was sequenced for a study of neurological immune-mediated disorders. Whole-study results and caveats: One related-CDR3 cluster, which may be a signature, held the repertoires of 18 of 34 multiple sclerosis patients after phylogenetic grouping.

With 10-nucleotide random UMIs included, cDNA was synthesized by 5'RACE. TCRdb independently ran MiXCR on the 5' RACE reads; one entry per CDR3 protein. This repertoire shows tens of thousands of distinct CDR3 sequences, roughly 4.4% found once; its top ten account for 2% to 2.5%. Germline values: CDR1 SGHRS, CDR2 YFSETQ. V shed 2 bases, J shed 8 bases, and the junction held 6 bases outside the gene matches. This CDR3 has 15 residues. This clonotype was recorded at least ten times. Its antigen is unidentified. This TCR was recovered from a woman in her 70s with multiple sclerosis. This sequence joins TRBV5-1 and TRBJ2-1; 11 positions match TRBD2. The sample taken for sequencing was PBMCs. The CDR3 loop reads CASSLGLAGGYEQFF. CDR3 sequence (DNA): TGCGCCAGCAGCTTAGGCCTAGCGGGAGGCTATGAGCAGTTCTTC.